This T cell receptor beta chain was identified in a study of OX40 agonist ivuxolimab in advanced cancers. The CDR3 totals 14 residues. Trimming pared 6 bases from V and 7 bases from J, leaving 13 bases between. CDR1 is MNHEY and CDR2 is SVGAGI in the germline V gene. Here immunoSEQ multiplex PCR was the method, and the copy in TCRdb shows in-frame clones only, minus some. Of more than 75,000 clones listed, less than 90% are singletons. The sample in question was CD4+ or CD8+ T cells sorted from blood, obtained in a trial of the OX40 agonist ivuxolimab. The V and J genes are TRBV6-5 and TRBJ1-6; D is uncertain. This receptor was taken from an adult with an advanced solid tumor such as melanoma, head and neck, liver or kidney cancer. The CDR3 bases are TGTGCCAGCAGCCGCGGGGAGAGGAATTCACCCCTCCACTTT. Translation gives CASSRGERNSPLHF.